This T cell receptor beta chain was found in a study of T-cell reconstitution after alpha-beta-depleted transplantation in children. Per the germline V gene, CDR1 is MNHNS and CDR2 is SASEGT. The CDR3 runs to 14 residues. Trimming removed 6 bases from V and 2 bases from J, with 12 bases in between. This sample's TCRbeta library carried unique molecular identifier barcodes. TCRdb recomputed calls from the PCR reads with MiXCR, one row per CDR3 protein. Among 540,000 or so distinct CDR3 sequences listed, under 25% were seen once. The sequence derives from a boy under three years old who had a stem cell transplant for acute myeloid leukemia, so the T cells may come from the graft donor. The starting material was PBMCs, mostly from graft donor cells, obtained 360 days after TCRalphabeta/CD19-depleted stem cell transplant. The chain uses TRBV6-1 and TRBJ2-3; D unresolved. CDR3 coding DNA: TGTGCCAGCAGCTCTGCGGTAGCCACAGATACGCAGTATTTT. It specifies CASSSAVATDTQYF.